Sequencing of this T cell receptor beta chain was carried out in a study of T cells in Graves' hyperthyroidism and ophthalmopathy. General observations from the study: Separation of ophthalmopathy from stable hyperthyroidism was achieved by a 13 V-J model. Blood held most thyroid clonotypes expanded above 0.001 frequency. Ophthalmopathy was identified by the model a median about 6 months ahead of onset.

The CDR3 length is 13 residues. Germline lookup yields CDR1 SEHNR and CDR2 FQNEAQ (reference sequence). Template material for amplifying TCR beta CDR3 regions consisted of RNA transcripts. HTBI primers were used for first-round RT-PCR of the TCR CDR3. TCRdb reprocessed the multiplex PCR reads with MiXCR, giving one entry per CDR3 protein. The sample includes 640,000 or so distinct CDR3 sequences, 14% to 15% seen only once; the top ten take 4.3%. Ten or more counts support this clonotype. Its specificity is unknown. One junction end disagrees with the germline gene, perhaps due to a read error. V is TRBV7-9 and J is TRBJ1-1, with TRBD1 as a possible D gene (6 bases). Input material: blood. This TCR was recovered from a woman in her thirties or forties with Graves' ophthalmopathy. This CDR3 is CASSLAGADEAFF. Here the CDR3 DNA reads TGTGCCAGCAGCCTAGCAGGGGCGGATGAAGCTTTCTTT.